Presented here are 10 T cell receptor beta chains from one specimen sequenced in a study of identical twins. TCRdb re-derived calls from the 5' RACE reads in MiXCR, one entry per CDR3 protein. The sample has about 280,000 distinct CDR3 sequences, 6.5% to 9.5% seen once. The sample was also reused in another study, on yellow fever vaccine responses in identical twins.

Specimen: memory (CD45RO+) T cells sorted from blood. The receptors shown here come from a woman aged 18-29 years in good health.

CDR3 sequence reads: CASMVIGTGIYEQYF. The CDR3 DNA reads TGTGCCAGCATGGTAATCGGGACAGGGATCTACGAGCAGTACTTC. This sequence joins TRBV28 and TRBJ2-7; 9 bases align to TRBD1. The CDR3 has 15 amino acids. Looked up from germline, CDR1 is MDHEN and CDR2 is SYDVKM. V dropped 7 bases and J dropped 3; count of bases not matched to a gene: 10.

This clonotype was seen more than once but under ten times. J is TRBJ2-1 and V is TRBV25-1; TRBD2 matches at 9 bases. CDR1 and CDR2 from the germline V gene are MGHDK and SYGVNS. V shed 1 base and J 4 bases; nucleotides not matched to a gene: 5. This CDR3 contains 16 residues. Written as DNA, the CDR3 is TGTGCCAGCAGTGAATGGCGGGAGGGCAGGTACAATGAGCAGTTCTTC. Residues: CASSEWREGRYNEQFF.

This clonotype was seen repeatedly, ten times or more. The J gene is TRBJ1-2, the V gene TRBV6-4, with TRBD1 matching 7 bases. CDR3 length: 13 amino acids. Germline CDR1 and CDR2: MRHNA and SNTAGT. Trimming at V came to 4 bases and at J to 4 bases, leaving 3 bases not matched to a gene. The CDR3 here is CASSGGGGYGYTF. In nucleotides, the CDR3 is TGTGCCAGCAGTGGAGGGGGCGGCTATGGCTACACCTTC.

The gene calls are TRBV5-1 and TRBJ1-3; 8 bases align to TRBD1. Germline CDR1 reads SGHRS; CDR2 reads YFSETQ. The CDR3 length is 15 residues. With 4 bases clipped from V and 10 bases from J, the junction kept 13 bases outside the gene matches. The CDR3 here is CASSPSTGDPGTIYF. The CDR3 nucleotides are TGCGCCAGCAGCCCGTCGACAGGGGACCCGGGAACCATATATTTT.

The chain has TRBV3-1 and TRBJ1-4; TRBD1 matches 9 bases. CDR1 is LGHDT and CDR2 is YNNKEL in the germline V gene (reference sequence). This CDR3 region has 15 residues. J lost 8 bases, V lost 4 bases, and 8 bases had no gene match. The CDR3 is CASSPWTGAHEKLFF. In nucleotides, the CDR3 is TGTGCCAGCAGCCCCTGGACAGGGGCGCACGAAAAACTGTTTTTT.

V is TRBV10-3 and J is TRBJ2-3, with 7 bases identical to TRBD1. V shed 4 bases, J shed 0 bases, and the junction held 19 bases outside the gene matches. The CDR3 covers 20 residues. CDR1 ENHRY and CDR2 SYGVKD come from the germline V gene. Here the CDR3 DNA reads TGTGCCATCAGTGGGGGGCCTAAAAAGGACAGGCCAAAGAGCACAGATACGCAGTATTTT. As protein: CAISGGPKKDRPKSTDTQYF.

This clonotype turned up a few times. The chain uses TRBV15 and TRBJ2-3; TRBD1 might be the D (5 bases). CDR1 LNHNV and CDR2 YYDKDF come from the germline V gene (reference sequence). The CDR3 is made up of 13 amino acids. Deletions cut 6 bases from V and 7 bases from J, with 14 bases between. The CDR3 nucleotides are TGTGCCACCAGTTGGGGCTTGCCTTATACGCAGTATTTT. It translates to CATSWGLPYTQYF.

At least ten counts were recorded for this clonotype. The chain joins TRBV7-9 to TRBJ1-6; no definite D call. V was trimmed by 5 bases and J by 7 bases, leaving 9 bases between them. CDR1 is SEHNR, CDR2 FQNEAQ, per germline (reference sequence). This CDR3 is built from 13 residues. The CDR3 reads CASSPATNSPLHF. CDR3 nucleotide sequence: TGTGCCAGCAGCCCCGCCACGAATTCACCCCTCCACTTT.

This clonotype was counted between two and nine times. The chain couples TRBV9 to TRBJ2-1, with D possibly being TRBD2 (6 bases). V was pared by 3 bases and J by 1 base, with 14 bases between. CDR1 is SGDLS, CDR2 YYNGEE, per germline. This CDR3 spans 16 amino acids. CDR3 residues: CASSAPPGLSYNEQFF. In DNA form, the CDR3 reads TGTGCCAGCAGCGCCCCGCCGGGACTGTCCTACAATGAGCAGTTCTTC. The full variable domain, completed using reference TRBV9 and TRBJ2-1, is DSGVTQTPKHLITATGQRVTLRCSPRSGDLSVYWYQQSLDQGLQFLIQYYNGEERAKGNILERFSAQQFPDLHSELNLSSLELGDSALYFCASSAPPGLSYNEQFFGPGTRLTVL.

DNA of the CDR3: TGCGCCAGCAGCGTCCAGGGGCTAGAGGATACGCAGTATTTT. Protein product: CASSVQGLEDTQYF. The chain combines TRBV5-1 with TRBJ2-3, with D possibly matching TRBD1 (6 bases). Trimming stripped 4 bases from V and 6 bases from J, with 15 bases between. Looked up from germline, CDR1 is SGHRS and CDR2 is YFSETQ. The CDR3 has 14 residues.